This record covers a single T cell receptor (beta chain). The sample belongs to a study of long-term antiretroviral therapy in people with HIV. In the study overall: The study's earliest collections predate the 2015 immediate-ART recommendation by about a decade.

immunoSEQ v3.0 was run at survey level. The table came from immunoSEQ multiplex PCR; TCRdb's copy has only in-frame clones and leaves some out. The sample lists fewer than 8,500 clones; around 85% were seen once. Germline V gene sequence: CDR1 KGHSH, CDR2 LQKENI. Trimming took off 3 bases at V and 4 bases at J, with 17 bases between the two ends. The CDR3 sequence is 16 residues long. The sample here was unsorted PBMCs, taken around 2.7 years before starting antiretroviral therapy. V usage is TRBV18 and J usage is TRBJ2-3, with D perhaps TRBD2 (5 bases). This clonotype was obtained from a middle-aged man with HIV. CDR3 loop: CASSPRDSASADTQYF. CDR3 nucleotides: TGTGCCAGCTCACCTCGAGATAGCGCTAGTGCAGATACGCAGTATTTT.